These 20 T cell receptor beta chains originate from one sample sequenced in a study of OX40 agonist ivuxolimab in advanced cancers. TCRdb's copy holds only in-frame clones and misses some; the assay was immunoSEQ multiplex PCR. Of tens of thousands of clones listed, about 86% are singletons. The specimen was CD4+ or CD8+ T cells sorted from blood, collected in a trial of the OX40 agonist ivuxolimab. These receptors were collected from an adult with an advanced solid tumor such as melanoma, head and neck, liver or kidney cancer.

The chain links TRBV29-1 to TRBJ1-2, with 8 bases that match TRBD1. Trimming cost V 1 base and J 6 bases; bases outside gene matches: 4. The CDR3 spans 13 residues. Per the germline V gene, CDR1 is SQVTM and CDR2 is ANQGSEA. The CDR3 DNA sequence: TGCAGCGTTGAAGGTCCGGACAGGGATGGCTACACCTTC. This codes for CSVEGPDRDGYTF.

This chain joins TRBV20-1 and TRBJ2-1; a weak D match, TRBD2 (5 bases). V lost 5 bases and J 10 bases, leaving 9 bases between the germline ends. The CDR3 extends over 10 amino acids. Germline loops: CDR1 DFQATT, CDR2 SNEGSKA (reference sequence). CDR3 in DNA: TGCAGTGCTTACGGACTCGAGCAGTTCTTC. Its translation is CSAYGLEQFF.

The rearrangement links TRBV7-2 to TRBJ2-2, with 7 bases lining up with TRBD1. Germline trimming cut 4 bases from V and 4 bases from J; bases unmatched to any gene: 3. CDR1 and CDR2 from the germline V gene are SGHTA and FQGNSA. This CDR3 has 14 residues. Here the CDR3 reads CASSYRGGTGELFF. The CDR3 DNA sequence: TGTGCCAGCAGCTACAGGGGCGGCACCGGGGAGCTGTTTTTT. The whole variable domain, remainder taken from reference TRBV7-2 and TRBJ2-2, is GAGVSQSPSNKVTEKGKDVELRCDPISGHTALYWYRQSLGQGLEFLIYFQGNSAPDKSGLPSDRFSAERTGGSVSTLTIQRTQQEDSAVYLCASSYRGGTGELFFGEGSRLTVL.

The CDR3 reads CASSVETDTQYF. As DNA, the CDR3 is TGTGCCAGCAGCGTAGAGACAGATACGCAGTATTTT. V is TRBV9 and J is TRBJ2-3; D uncertain. Trimming pared 0 bases from V and 3 bases from J, leaving 2 bases between. Germline V lookup: CDR1 SGDLS, CDR2 YYNGEE. CDR3 size: 12 residues.

The chain recombines TRBV18 with TRBJ2-7; 9 nucleotides align to TRBD2. CDR1 KGHSH and CDR2 LQKENI come from the germline V gene. Trimming cost V 2 bases and J 3 bases; bases outside gene matches: 8. This CDR3 contains 16 residues. In nucleotides, the CDR3 is TGTGCCAGCTCACCAGGGACTAGCTTGGCCCTCTACGAGCAGTACTTC. This encodes CASSPGTSLALYEQYF.

This clone occurred a few times. The chain uses TRBV13 and TRBJ1-1, with D unclear. The V gene lost 1 base and the J gene lost 8 bases, with 14 bases spanning the gap. This CDR3 has 14 residues. From germline, CDR1 is PRHDT and CDR2 FYEKMQ (reference sequence). In DNA form, the CDR3 reads TGTGCCAGCAGCTTAGCCCGACGATCTTTGGAAGCTTTCTTT. Translating it yields CASSLARRSLEAFF.

This chain uses TRBV29-1 with TRBJ1-1; 7 nucleotides align to TRBD1. The ends lost 4 bases at V and 4 bases at J; junction bases unmatched: 9. The CDR3 length is 14 residues. Per germline, CDR1 SQVTM and CDR2 ANQGSEA. CDR3 bases: TGCAGCGTTGGGGTAGGACAGGCCCGCACTGAAGCTTTCTTT. Encoded protein: CSVGVGQARTEAFF.

The V and J genes are TRBV2 and TRBJ2-2, with TRBD1 identical over 7 bases. This CDR3 is built from 16 residues. Trimming cost V 4 bases and J 2 bases; bases outside gene matches: 7. Germline V gene data show CDR1 as SNHLY and CDR2 as FYNNEI. Here the CDR3 DNA reads TGTGCCAGCAGTGTTTCGGGACAGATTAACACCGGGGAGCTGTTTTTT. Protein: CASSVSGQINTGELFF.

This clone showed up just a few times. The rearrangement links TRBV7-9 to TRBJ1-2; 7 nucleotides align to TRBD1. The CDR3 has 13 residues. Unmatched junction bases numbered 3, after V lost 2 bases and J lost 6 bases. Germline CDR1 reads SEHNR; CDR2 reads FQNEAQ (reference sequence). CDR3 loop: CASSLTGDHGYTF. CDR3 nucleotides: TGTGCCAGCAGCTTAACAGGGGACCATGGCTACACCTTC.

CDR3 nucleotide sequence: TGTGCCAGCAGCCCGAGCGGGAGCAACGACGAGCAGTACTTC. Residues: CASSPSGSNDEQYF. The chain is built from TRBV7-9 and TRBJ2-7; 8 bases map to TRBD2. In germline, CDR1 is SEHNR, CDR2 FQNEAQ (reference sequence). J gave up 5 bases and V 5 bases, and 8 bases lay outside the gene matches. This CDR3 is 14 amino acids long.

The chain joins TRBV10-2 to TRBJ1-2; no clear D. V was shortened by 4 bases and J by 1 base, with 10 bases between the two germline ends. The CDR3 runs 14 residues. From germline, CDR1 is WSHSY and CDR2 SAAADI. The CDR3 spells CASSGKGYNYGYTF. DNA of the CDR3: TGCGCCAGCAGTGGAAAAGGGTATAACTATGGCTACACCTTC.

V is TRBV4-1 and J is TRBJ2-1; possibly TRBD1 or TRBD2 for D (6 bases each). CDR1 is MGHRA and CDR2 is YSYEKL in the germline V gene. Trimming left V 3 bases short and J 8 bases short, with 17 bases between. CDR3 length equals 15 residues. CDR3 coding DNA: TGCGCCAGCAGCCAGCTACGGGGGCGTACCCATGAGCAGTTCTTC. Translating it yields CASSQLRGRTHEQFF.

The chain is built from TRBV15 and TRBJ2-7; 7 positions match TRBD1. The CDR3 extends over 15 amino acids. In germline, CDR1 is LNHNV, CDR2 YYDKDF (reference sequence). V was clipped by 1 base and J by 3 bases; unmatched bases: 6. The CDR3 reads CATSRGGGRSYEQYF. The CDR3 DNA follows: TGTGCCACCAGCAGAGGAGGGGGCAGGAGCTACGAGCAGTACTTC.

The chain is built from TRBV5-6 and TRBJ2-5, with TRBD2 identical over 11 bases. The J call could be wrong; TRBJ2-7 is a better fit for the DNA end. The CDR3 consists of 16 residues. In germline, CDR1 is SGHDT, CDR2 YYEEEE. The CDR3 DNA reads as TGTGCCAGCAGCTTGAATAGCGGGGGGGCTCGGTACGAGCAGTACTTC. This encodes CASSLNSGGARYEQYF.

The chain is built from TRBV5-4 and TRBJ1-1; D is perhaps TRBD1 (6 bases). Germline CDR1 reads SGHNT; CDR2 reads YYREEE (reference sequence). This CDR3 is built from 14 residues. V lost 3 bases and J 11 bases, leaving 20 bases between the germline ends. DNA of the CDR3: TGTGCCAGCAGCTCGGCAACAGGGCCTTTTCGGGCTTTCTTT. Amino acids: CASSSATGPFRAFF.

This chain connects TRBV14 to TRBJ1-6, with TRBD1 matching 7 bases. Germline assignment: CDR1 SGHDN and CDR2 FVKESK. This CDR3 comprises 14 residues. V shed 4 bases and J 7 bases; nucleotides not matched to a gene: 4. In DNA form, the CDR3 reads TGTGCCAGCAGCCTTCTACAGGGGAATTCACCCCTCCACTTT. Encoded protein: CASSLLQGNSPLHF.

J is TRBJ2-3 and V is TRBV13; the D is unclear. From germline, CDR1 is PRHDT and CDR2 FYEKMQ (reference sequence). With 9 bases removed from V and 1 base from J, the gap between germline ends came to 14 bases. The CDR3 extends over 14 amino acids. CDR3 residues: CASSWQRRTDTQYF. The CDR3 DNA follows: TGTGCCAGTTCGTGGCAGCGACGCACAGATACGCAGTATTTT.

The chain recombines TRBV4-2 with TRBJ1-5; no firm D call. The CDR3 totals 14 residues. Trimming removed 0 bases from V and 6 bases from J, with 9 bases in between. CDR1 and CDR2 from the germline V gene are LGHNA and YNFKEQ. Here the CDR3 reads CASSQDMNGQPQHF. The CDR3 DNA is TGTGCCAGCAGCCAAGATATGAATGGTCAGCCCCAGCATTTT.

V usage is TRBV6-1 and J usage is TRBJ1-5; no clear D gene. V gave up 6 bases and J gave up 3 bases, with 6 bases separating them. The germline V gene has CDR1 MNHNS and CDR2 SASEGT. The CDR3 is 12 residues long. Here the CDR3 reads CASRGSNQPQHF. For the CDR3, the DNA is TGTGCCAGCAGAGGCTCCAATCAGCCCCAGCATTTT.

The chain links TRBV27 to TRBJ2-2, with D unresolved. CDR3 size: 17 residues. Germline values: CDR1 MNHEY, CDR2 SMNVEV (reference sequence). V was shortened by 3 bases and J by 1 base, with 15 bases between the two germline ends. The CDR3 DNA reads as TGTGCCAGCAGTTTCCGTGTTCCTACCTTGAACACCGGGGAGCTGTTTTTT. Translated, it gives CASSFRVPTLNTGELFF.